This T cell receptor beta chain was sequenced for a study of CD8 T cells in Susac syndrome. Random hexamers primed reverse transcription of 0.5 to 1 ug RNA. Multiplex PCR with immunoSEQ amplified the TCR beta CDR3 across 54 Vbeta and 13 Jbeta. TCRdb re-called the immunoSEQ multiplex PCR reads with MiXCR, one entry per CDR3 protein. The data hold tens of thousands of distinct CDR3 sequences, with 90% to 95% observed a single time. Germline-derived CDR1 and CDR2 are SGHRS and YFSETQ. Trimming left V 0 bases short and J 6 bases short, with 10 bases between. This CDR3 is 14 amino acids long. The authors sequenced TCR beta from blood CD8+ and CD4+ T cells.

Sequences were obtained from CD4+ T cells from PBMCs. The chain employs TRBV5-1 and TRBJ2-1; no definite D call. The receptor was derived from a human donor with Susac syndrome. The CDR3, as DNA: TGCGCCAGCAGCTTGGGATCCCGGGCCAATGAGCAGTTCTTC. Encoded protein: CASSLGSRANEQFF.